The entry below describes one TCR beta chain. Naive CD8 cells comprised CD45RO-negative, CCR7-positively selected cells, excluding terminally differentiated effector memory CD45RA+ cells. Germline CDR1 is SGHTA and CDR2 is FQGNSA. V lost 2 bases and J lost 0, with 14 bases in between. This CDR3 has 17 residues. Using immunoSEQ multiplex PCR, the repertoire was profiled, and TCRdb retains in-frame clones only, with some absent. The table has around 2,000,000 clones, approximately 94% seen once; the top ten hold roughly 1.8%. The data originate from a study of shared clonotypes between healthy human individuals.

V gene TRBV7-2 combines with J gene TRBJ2-1; D gene uncertain. Sequenced: naive CD8+ T cells from PBMCs. The TCR sequence derives from a young man in good health. Some clones in this sample may be carry-over from other donors' samples. DNA of the CDR3: TGTGCCAGCAGCTTAAGTTTTTGGGGTAGCTCCTACAATGAGCAGTTCTTC. Amino acid sequence: CASSLSFWGSSYNEQFF.